The 29 T cell receptor beta chains given below trace back to one sample, sequenced in a study of beta chain features in type 1 diabetes (dated by TCRdb to the late 2010s). Library method: the immunoSEQ multiplex PCR assay. The entire amount of isolated RNA was reverse transcribed using the High Capacity cDNA Reverse Transcription Kit, so the sequenced TCRB transcripts were expressed ones. TCRdb obtained this table from immuneACCESS and retained in-frame rearrangements with V and J assigned. These tables miss some clones; where compared with another copy, unresolved V genes account for less than half of the shortfall, and the remainder is unexplained. This sample gives around 500,000 clones in total; 30% of them show up just once. Around 0.065% of the sample is in the top ten clones. What was sequenced was naive CD4+ T cells from blood. The sample's cell subset or site label, decoded: true naive CD4+ T cells. All receptors come from a man between 18 and 35 years old in good health.

The V and J genes are TRBV11-2 and TRBJ2-7; a weak D match, TRBD2 (6 bases). CDR3 length equals 15 residues. Germline V gene data show CDR1 as SGHAT and CDR2 as FQNNGV. Trimming removed 0 bases from V and 7 bases from J, with 16 bases in between. The chain's CDR3 is CASSLDRGFGLEQYF. CDR3 nucleotides: TGTGCCAGCAGCTTAGACCGGGGGTTCGGATTGGAGCAGTACTTC.

A few counts support this clone. The chain joins TRBV25-1 to TRBJ1-2, with TRBD1 matching over 7 bases. V was pared by 2 bases and J by 8 bases, with 5 bases of the junction left unmatched. Germline V gene sequence: CDR1 MGHDK, CDR2 SYGVNS. This CDR3 comprises 13 residues. CDR3 in amino acids: CASSEDREVGYTF. The CDR3 DNA reads TGTGCCAGCAGTGAAGACAGGGAGGTCGGCTACACCTTC.

CDR3 bases: TGTGCCAGCAGGCGGCCCAAGGAGTGGCACGAGCAGTACTTC. Encoded protein: CASRRPKEWHEQYF. V usage is TRBV2 and J usage is TRBJ2-7; D ambiguous. The V end was cut by 6 bases, the J end by 5 bases, with 17 bases between. There are 14 residues in the CDR3. In germline, CDR1 is SNHLY, CDR2 FYNNEI.

The V gene is TRBV9, the J gene TRBJ1-2, with D possibly TRBD1 on 5 matching bases. The CDR3 sequence is 13 residues long. Trimming cost V 3 bases and J 8 bases, with 14 bases left between them. Germline V gene sequence: CDR1 SGDLS, CDR2 YYNGEE. The CDR3 DNA is TGTGCCAGCAGCGCCGTTGCAGGGAGGGGCTACACCTTC. Protein product: CASSAVAGRGYTF.

This clone was seen a few times. The CDR3, as DNA: TGTGCCAGCAGCATTTCGGACAGGGGGGTGCATGAGCAGTTCTTC. This sequence encodes CASSISDRGVHEQFF. This rearrangement joins TRBV7-9 to TRBJ2-1, with TRBD1 matching over 10 bases. The CDR3 has 15 residues. Germline V gene data show CDR1 as SEHNR and CDR2 as FQNEAQ (reference sequence). Trimming cost V 5 bases and J 8 bases; bases outside gene matches: 9.

The genes are TRBV10-3 and TRBJ2-3; 8 positions match TRBD2. This CDR3 contains 16 residues. V dropped 5 bases and J dropped 4; count of bases not matched to a gene: 11. Per germline, CDR1 ENHRY and CDR2 SYGVKD. The CDR3: CAISREREWGADTQYF. CDR3 DNA sequence: TGTGCCATCAGTCGAGAGCGGGAGTGGGGAGCAGATACGCAGTATTTT.

The rearrangement links TRBV2 to TRBJ2-1, with D unresolved. CDR3 length: 13 residues. Germline loops: CDR1 SNHLY, CDR2 FYNNEI. V was shortened by 4 bases and J by 4 bases, with 8 bases between the two germline ends. The CDR3 nucleotides read TGTGCCAGCAGTGCAGTTAGATACAATGAGCAGTTCTTC. The encoded protein is CASSAVRYNEQFF.

The chain links TRBV4-2 to TRBJ2-1; D is possibly TRBD1 (6 bases). The length of the CDR3 is 14 residues. Trimming left V 4 bases short and J 5 bases short, with 12 bases between. Germline CDR1 and CDR2: LGHNA and YNFKEQ. The DNA of the CDR3 is TGTGCCAGCAGCCGCACCTCAGGGGACAATGAGCAGTTCTTC. Protein product: CASSRTSGDNEQFF.

V is TRBV7-9 and J is TRBJ2-1; weak D call: TRBD2 (5 bases). Germline values: CDR1 SEHNR, CDR2 FQNEAQ (reference sequence). Trimming took 3 bases from V and 0 from J, leaving 6 bases between them. CDR3 size: 14 residues. The chain's CDR3 is CASSFTSSYNEQFF. DNA for the CDR3: TGTGCCAGCAGCTTCACTAGCTCCTACAATGAGCAGTTCTTC. Drawing the rest from reference TRBV7-9 and TRBJ2-1, the complete variable domain is DTGVSQNPRHKITKRGQNVTFRCDPISEHNRLYWYRQTLGQGPEFLTYFQNEAQLEKSRLLSDRFSAERPKGSFSTLEIQRTEQGDSAMYLCASSFTSSYNEQFFGPGTRLTVL.

V usage is TRBV29-1 and J usage is TRBJ2-5; D gene ambiguous. The DNA end is a closer match to TRBJ2-7, so the J assignment may be wrong. Germline assignment: CDR1 SQVTM and CDR2 ANQGSEA. This CDR3 region has 12 residues. In DNA form, the CDR3 reads TGCAGCGCCTACCTTGCGTCCAGCGAGCAGTACTTC. Its translation: CSAYLASSEQYF.

This clone was picked up a small number of times. The chain employs TRBV30 and TRBJ2-5; D perhaps matches TRBD2 (5 bases). The V end was cut by 0 bases, the J end by 5 bases, with 10 bases between. This CDR3 region has 13 residues. Germline V gives CDR1 GTSNPN, CDR2 SVGIG (reference sequence). Here the CDR3 reads CAWSVPGMETQYF. The CDR3 nucleotides read TGTGCCTGGAGTGTACCGGGGATGGAGACCCAGTACTTC.

This chain uses TRBV28 with TRBJ2-2, with a possible D match to TRBD1 (5 bases). Trimming shortened V by 2 bases and J by 5 bases, and 9 bases separated the two germline ends. The CDR3 runs 14 residues. Germline CDR1 reads MDHEN; CDR2 reads SYDVKM. CDR3 coding DNA: TGTGCCAGCAGTTTAAGTAAGGGGACCGGGGAGCTGTTTTTT. Translating gives CASSLSKGTGELFF.

This clone was picked up a small number of times. The rearrangement joins TRBV7-2 to TRBJ2-3; 11 nucleotides match TRBD2. From germline, CDR1 is SGHTA and CDR2 FQGNSA. V gave up 0 bases and J gave up 1 base; unmatched junction bases: 3. This CDR3 spans 17 amino acids. As DNA, the CDR3 is TGTGCCAGCAGCTTAGCACTAGCGGGAGTGCGCACAGATACGCAGTATTTT. This codes for CASSLALAGVRTDTQYF.

This chain connects TRBV30 to TRBJ1-1; D not resolved. The CDR3 spans 14 residues. CDR1 is GTSNPN and CDR2 is SVGIG in the germline V gene (reference sequence). Deletions cut 0 bases from V and 1 base from J, with 9 bases between. The CDR3 sequence is CAWSVYTPNTEAFF. The CDR3 nucleotides read TGTGCCTGGAGTGTATATACACCGAACACTGAAGCTTTCTTT.

There are a few counts of this clone. Other nucleotide sequences from this sample produce the same CDR3. The chain couples TRBV18 to TRBJ2-3; no reliable D call. The CDR3 contains 13 residues. Trimming removed 3 bases from V and 3 bases from J, with 7 bases in between. Germline V lookup: CDR1 KGHSH, CDR2 LQKENI. The CDR3 nucleotides are TGTGCCAGCTCACCGGATAGGACAGATACGCAGTATTTT. Residues: CASSPDRTDTQYF.

This clone was picked up a small number of times. The chain couples TRBV11-2 to TRBJ2-7; 13 nucleotides match TRBD2. The CDR3 runs 17 residues. Germline V gives CDR1 SGHAT, CDR2 FQNNGV. J lost 3 bases, V lost 5 bases, and 10 bases had no gene match. CDR3 nucleotides: TGTGCCAGCAGCCCGCGGTGGACTAGCGGGAGTGTCTACGAGCAGTACTTC. It yields the protein CASSPRWTSGSVYEQYF. The whole variable domain, remainder taken from reference TRBV11-2 and TRBJ2-7, is EAGVAQSPRYKIIEKRQSVAFWCNPISGHATLYWYQQILGQGPKLLIQFQNNGVVDDSQLPKDRFSAERLKGVDSTLKIQPAKLEDSAVYLCASSPRWTSGSVYEQYFGPGTRLTVT.

The chain joins TRBV7-7 to TRBJ2-5, with D possibly being TRBD1 (5 bases). Germline assignment: CDR1 SSHAT and CDR2 FNYEAQ (reference sequence). The V gene lost 5 bases and the J gene lost 0 bases, with 7 bases spanning the gap. The CDR3 runs to 13 residues. The CDR3 reads CASSAGYQETQYF. The CDR3 nucleotides read TGTGCCAGCAGCGCAGGGTACCAAGAGACCCAGTACTTC.

This sequence joins TRBV13 and TRBJ1-2; 7 bases line up with TRBD1. The CDR3 runs to 14 residues. Germline V gene sequence: CDR1 PRHDT, CDR2 FYEKMQ (reference sequence). V shed 0 bases, J shed 2 bases, and the junction held 0 bases outside the gene matches. The CDR3 protein is CASSLGGQNYGYTF. Written as DNA, the CDR3 is TGTGCCAGCAGCTTAGGGGGACAGAACTATGGCTACACCTTC.

This chain joins TRBV5-1 and TRBJ2-3; TRBD1 matches 7 bases. Germline CDR1 reads SGHRS; CDR2 reads YFSETQ. There are 13 residues in the CDR3. Trimming removed 4 bases from V and 5 bases from J; junction bases left unmatched: 4. The CDR3 DNA follows: TGCGCCAGCAGCCCTGCAGGGGGAGATACGCAGTATTTT. Protein: CASSPAGGDTQYF.

This rearrangement joins TRBV27 to TRBJ2-1, with 14 bases aligning to TRBD2. Germline trimming cut 5 bases from V and 8 bases from J; bases unmatched to any gene: 8. This CDR3 contains 16 residues. The germline CDR1 and CDR2 sequences are MNHEY and SMNVEV (reference sequence). CDR3 nucleotide sequence: TGTGCCAGCAGTAACCCCGGGACTAGCGGGAGCTATGAGCAGTTCTTC. It encodes CASSNPGTSGSYEQFF.

This clone has just a few counts. Other DNA sequences in the sample encode the same CDR3. The chain combines TRBV7-9 with TRBJ2-3; D perhaps matches TRBD1 (6 bases). Per the germline V gene, CDR1 is SEHNR and CDR2 is FQNEAQ (reference sequence). The CDR3 runs 13 residues. V was pared by 1 base and J by 4 bases, with 6 bases between. The CDR3 nucleotides are TGTGCCAGCAGCTTAGGGGGGCCAGATACGCAGTATTTT. Protein product: CASSLGGPDTQYF.

The chain recombines TRBV5-1 with TRBJ2-4; D is perhaps TRBD1 (6 bases). The length of the CDR3 is 14 residues. V lost 4 bases to trimming and J lost 3 bases, with 11 bases between them. From germline, CDR1 is SGHRS and CDR2 YFSETQ. In nucleotides, the CDR3 is TGCGCCAGCAGCGTTACAGGGCACAAAAACATTCAGTACTTC. Its protein product is CASSVTGHKNIQYF.

In its sample, this clone was seen a few times. The CDR3 coding sequence is TGTGCCATCAAGCAGGCTTCTAGCACAGATACGCAGTATTTT. Amino acid sequence: CAIKQASSTDTQYF. V usage is TRBV10-3 and J usage is TRBJ2-3; D gene uncertain. The V and J ends lost 7 bases and 0 bases respectively, with 11 bases between them. Per germline, CDR1 ENHRY and CDR2 SYGVKD. The CDR3 totals 14 residues.

This clone has only a few counts. The chain combines TRBV6-5 with TRBJ1-5; unclear D gene. Germline V lookup: CDR1 MNHEY, CDR2 SVGAGI. Trimming pared 6 bases from V and 0 bases from J, leaving 6 bases between. This CDR3 contains 13 residues. CDR3 DNA sequence: TGTGCCAGCAGGGAGGTTAGCAATCAGCCCCAGCATTTT. Protein sequence: CASREVSNQPQHF.

This clone was seen a handful of times. The V and J genes are TRBV2 and TRBJ2-7; D unresolved. Germline loops: CDR1 SNHLY, CDR2 FYNNEI. This CDR3 has 16 residues. Trimming removed 5 bases at V and 0 bases at J, with 17 bases between. The CDR3 nucleotides read TGTGCCAGCAGTAAGGCCCGAGAGGCGTTCTCCTACGAGCAGTACTTC. Its translation: CASSKAREAFSYEQYF.

This clone was recorded a few times. The sample has other DNA sequences that encode this CDR3 too. The gene calls are TRBV19 and TRBJ2-6; D unresolved. Trimming left V 6 bases short and J 4 bases short, with 7 bases between. Germline V gives CDR1 LNHDA, CDR2 SQIVND (reference sequence). CDR3 size: 13 residues. This chain's CDR3 is CASSTSGANVLTF. The DNA for the CDR3 is TGTGCCAGTAGCACCTCCGGGGCCAACGTCCTGACTTTC.

The V gene is TRBV14, the J gene TRBJ2-1, with 7 bases aligning to TRBD2. V shed 4 bases, J shed 3 bases, and the junction held 0 bases outside the gene matches. This CDR3 has 13 residues. The germline CDR1 and CDR2 sequences are SGHDN and FVKESK. The CDR3 region has the DNA TGTGCCAGCAGCCGGGACTACTACAATGAGCAGTTCTTC. It yields the protein CASSRDYYNEQFF.

The table lists this clone with a few counts. In the same sample, other DNA sequences code for this CDR3. The chain has TRBV30 and TRBJ2-3, with a tentative D call TRBD2 (5 bases). The ends were cut back, 0 bases at V and 5 bases at J, with 6 bases in the middle. Germline V gene sequence: CDR1 GTSNPN, CDR2 SVGIG (reference sequence). The CDR3 extends over 12 amino acids. CDR3 in DNA: TGTGCCTGGAGTGTAGGAGGAGATACGCAGTATTTT. Its translation: CAWSVGGDTQYF. Supplemented by reference TRBV30 and TRBJ2-3, the full variable domain reads SQTIHQWPATLVQPVGSPLSLECTVEGTSNPNLYWYRQAAGRGLQLLFYSVGIGQISSEVPQNLSASRPQDRQFILSSKKLLLSDSGFYLCAWSVGGDTQYFGPGTRLTVL.

This clone has a single count. The chain is built from TRBV4-2 and TRBJ2-1, with a possible D match to TRBD2 (6 bases). Trimming took 0 bases from V and 15 from J, leaving 12 bases between them. Germline-derived CDR1 and CDR2 are LGHNA and YNFKEQ. This CDR3 has 12 amino acids. CDR3 in DNA: TGTGCCAGCAGCCAAGATCTGGGGAGGTTGTTCTTC. Residues: CASSQDLGRLFF.